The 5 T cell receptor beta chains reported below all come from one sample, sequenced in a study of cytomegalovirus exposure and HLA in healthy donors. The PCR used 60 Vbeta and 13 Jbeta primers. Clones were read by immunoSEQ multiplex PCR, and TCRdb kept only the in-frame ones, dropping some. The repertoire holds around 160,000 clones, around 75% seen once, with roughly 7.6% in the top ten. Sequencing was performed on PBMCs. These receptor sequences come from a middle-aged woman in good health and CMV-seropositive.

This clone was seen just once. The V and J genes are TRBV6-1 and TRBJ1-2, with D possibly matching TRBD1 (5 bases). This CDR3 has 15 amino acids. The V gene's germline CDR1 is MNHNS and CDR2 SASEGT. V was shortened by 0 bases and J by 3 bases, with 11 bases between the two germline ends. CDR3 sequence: CASSEAAGLDYGYTF. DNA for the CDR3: TGTGCCAGCAGTGAAGCGGCAGGGCTAGACTATGGCTACACCTTC.

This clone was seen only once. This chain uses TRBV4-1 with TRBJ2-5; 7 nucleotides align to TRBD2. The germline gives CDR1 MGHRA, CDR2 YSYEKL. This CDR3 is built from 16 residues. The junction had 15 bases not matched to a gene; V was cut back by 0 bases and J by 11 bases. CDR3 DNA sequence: TGCGCCAGCAGCCAAGATACGGCGGCGGGAGCGCTGGAGCAGTACTTC. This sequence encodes CASSQDTAAGALEQYF.

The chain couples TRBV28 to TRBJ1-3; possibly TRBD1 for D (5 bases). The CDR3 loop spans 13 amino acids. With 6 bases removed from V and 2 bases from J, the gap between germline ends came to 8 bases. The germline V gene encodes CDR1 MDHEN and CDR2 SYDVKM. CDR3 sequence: CASRRGTGNTIYF. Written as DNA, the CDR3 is TGTGCCAGCAGGCGGGGCACTGGAAACACCATATATTTT.

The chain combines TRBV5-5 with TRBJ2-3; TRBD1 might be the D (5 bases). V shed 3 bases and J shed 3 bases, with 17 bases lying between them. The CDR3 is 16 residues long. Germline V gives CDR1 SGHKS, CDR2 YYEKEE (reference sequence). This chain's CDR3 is CASSYGHNPETDTQYF. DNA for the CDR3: TGTGCCAGCAGCTACGGACACAACCCCGAGACAGATACGCAGTATTTT.

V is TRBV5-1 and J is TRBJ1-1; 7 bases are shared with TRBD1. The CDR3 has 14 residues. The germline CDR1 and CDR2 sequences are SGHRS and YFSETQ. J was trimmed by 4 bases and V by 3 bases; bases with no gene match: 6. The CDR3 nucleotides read TGCGCCAGCAGCTGGACCGGACAGGCCACTGAAGCTTTCTTT. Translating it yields CASSWTGQATEAFF.